The 30 T cell receptor beta chains reported below all come from one sample, sequenced in a study of cytomegalovirus exposure and HLA in healthy donors. Vbeta (60) and Jbeta (13) primers were used in the PCR. Produced via immunoSEQ multiplex PCR; TCRdb's table is partial and in-frame only. The sample includes 80,000 or so clones, around 78% of them seen just once. Sequencing input: PBMCs. The origin of the receptors is a man in his forties in good health and CMV-seronegative.

This clone occurred a few times. The chain couples TRBV5-1 to TRBJ2-7, with D possibly matching TRBD1 (5 bases). CDR1 and CDR2 from the germline V gene are SGHRS and YFSETQ. V dropped 6 bases and J dropped 3 bases, with 19 bases sitting between them. The CDR3 sequence is 15 residues long. The CDR3 is CASIEQDHPNYEQYF. CDR3 bases: TGCGCCAGCATAGAACAGGACCATCCAAACTACGAGCAGTACTTC.

The rearrangement uses TRBV18 and TRBJ1-4, with TRBD1 matching 8 bases. The CDR3 totals 18 residues. V shed 2 bases, J shed 5 bases, and the junction held 13 bases outside the gene matches. The germline CDR1 and CDR2 sequences are KGHSH and LQKENI. The CDR3 spells CASSPSQGAYTSNEKLFF. The CDR3 DNA is TGTGCCAGCTCACCATCCCAGGGGGCGTACACGTCGAATGAAAAACTGTTTTTT.

The chain recombines TRBV2 with TRBJ1-5; a possible D gene is TRBD1 (5 bases). Germline lookup yields CDR1 SNHLY and CDR2 FYNNEI. Trimming shortened V by 4 bases and J by 0 bases, and 7 bases separated the two germline ends. The CDR3 runs to 14 residues. CDR3 in amino acids: CASSVDSSNQPQHF. CDR3 DNA: TGTGCCAGCAGTGTCGACAGTAGCAATCAGCCCCAGCATTTT.

V gene TRBV28 combines with J gene TRBJ1-5, with 10 bases matching TRBD1. CDR1 and CDR2 from the germline V gene are MDHEN and SYDVKM. V shed 7 bases, J shed 12 bases, and the junction held 12 bases outside the gene matches. The CDR3 extends over 14 amino acids. CDR3 protein: CASNTDRGRRLQHF. CDR3 in DNA: TGTGCCAGCAACACAGACAGGGGGCGGCGTCTCCAGCATTTT.

The chain recombines TRBV5-1 with TRBJ2-7, with TRBD1 matching over 8 bases. The CDR3 spans 16 residues. Per the germline V gene, CDR1 is SGHRS and CDR2 is YFSETQ. J was trimmed by 1 base and V by 0 bases; bases with no gene match: 6. The CDR3, as DNA: TGCGCCAGCAGCTTGGCAGGGACAGGAGTTTCCTACGAGCAGTACTTC. It yields the protein CASSLAGTGVSYEQYF.

This sequence joins TRBV4-2 and TRBJ2-6; no definite D call. The CDR3 covers 17 residues. V was shortened by 0 bases and J by 0 bases, with 9 bases between the two germline ends. CDR1 and CDR2 from the germline V gene are LGHNA and YNFKEQ. The CDR3 DNA is TGTGCCAGCAGCCAAGACTGGCAAAACTCTGGGGCCAACGTCCTGACTTTC. The encoded protein is CASSQDWQNSGANVLTF.

This clone was detected only once. The junction does not match germline at one end; this may be a read error. The rearrangement uses TRBV7-2 and TRBJ1-1, with TRBD1 identical over 7 bases. CDR1 is SGHTA, CDR2 FQGNSA, per germline. The CDR3 loop spans 15 amino acids. The CDR3 sequence is CASSSTRTGNTGAFF. CDR3 bases: TGTGCCAGCAGCTCAACCCGGACAGGAAACACTGGAGCTTTCTTT.

There are a few counts of this clone. This chain joins TRBV7-9 and TRBJ1-5, with no clear D. V was shortened by 2 bases and J by 2 bases, with 4 bases between the two germline ends. Germline V lookup: CDR1 SEHNR, CDR2 FQNEAQ (reference sequence). The CDR3 has 13 residues. DNA of the CDR3: TGTGCCAGCAGCTTACAGGGCAATCAGCCCCAGCATTTT. Amino acids: CASSLQGNQPQHF.

This clone has just one count. This chain joins TRBV20-1 and TRBJ1-1; D is unresolved. This CDR3 comprises 10 residues. In germline, CDR1 is DFQATT, CDR2 SNEGSKA (reference sequence). V lost 4 bases to trimming and J lost 5 bases, with 5 bases between them. As DNA, the CDR3 is TGCAGTGCTACGAGGACTGAAGCTTTCTTT. Translation: CSATRTEAFF.

The rearrangement joins TRBV5-1 to TRBJ2-1, with D maybe TRBD2 (7 bases). Germline loops: CDR1 SGHRS, CDR2 YFSETQ. V was shortened by 2 bases and J by 8 bases, with 17 bases between the two germline ends. The CDR3 contains 15 residues. The CDR3 reads CASSFLGGRRDEQFF. The DNA of the CDR3 is TGCGCCAGCAGCTTCTTGGGGGGGCGACGGGATGAGCAGTTCTTC.

This clone has just a few counts. V and J are TRBV7-6 and TRBJ2-1; D gene ambiguous. This CDR3 comprises 15 residues. Trimming removed 6 bases from V and 0 bases from J, with 12 bases in between. CDR1 is SGHVS and CDR2 is FNYEAQ in the germline V gene. CDR3 sequence reads: CASSRDMSSYNEQFF. The DNA for the CDR3 is TGTGCCAGCAGTCGAGATATGAGCTCCTACAATGAGCAGTTCTTC.

The rearrangement uses TRBV7-3 and TRBJ1-5; 8 positions match TRBD1. Looked up from germline, CDR1 is SGHTA and CDR2 is FQGTGA. The CDR3 sequence is 13 residues long. V shed 1 base and J 7 bases; nucleotides not matched to a gene: 0. The CDR3 bases are TGTGCCAGCAGCTTAAACAGGGGGCAGCCCCAGCATTTT. Translation gives CASSLNRGQPQHF.

V usage is TRBV9 and J usage is TRBJ1-5; 7 bases match TRBD1. The CDR3 is 14 residues long. Per the germline V gene, CDR1 is SGDLS and CDR2 is YYNGEE. Trimming removed 4 bases from V and 1 base from J; junction bases left unmatched: 2. In nucleotides, the CDR3 is TGTGCCAGCAGCCCACAGGGGAGCAATCAGCCCCAGCATTTT. Encoded protein: CASSPQGSNQPQHF.

The rearrangement uses TRBV15 and TRBJ2-7, with D uncertain. The ends were cut back, 0 bases at V and 2 bases at J, with 8 bases in the middle. The CDR3 is 14 amino acids. The germline V gene has CDR1 LNHNV and CDR2 YYDKDF (reference sequence). The CDR3 region has the DNA TGTGCCACCAGCAGAGATCAACAGACCTACGAGCAGTACTTC. It specifies CATSRDQQTYEQYF.

J is TRBJ2-2 and V is TRBV2, with 8 bases matching TRBD1. The V segment lost 4 bases and the J segment 3 bases; nucleotides outside the gene matches: 1. Germline lookup yields CDR1 SNHLY and CDR2 FYNNEI. The length of the CDR3 is 14 residues. For the CDR3, the DNA is TGTGCCAGCAGTGGGACAGGGCACACCGGGGAGCTGTTTTTT. This encodes CASSGTGHTGELFF.

This chain joins TRBV4-1 and TRBJ2-5; a weak D match, TRBD2 (5 bases). Germline V lookup: CDR1 MGHRA, CDR2 YSYEKL. The CDR3 contains 16 residues. V was pared by 1 base and J by 0 bases, with 12 bases between. The CDR3 loop reads CASSQGDVRDQETQYF. In DNA form, the CDR3 reads TGCGCCAGCAGCCAAGGTGATGTGCGGGACCAAGAGACCCAGTACTTC.

The chain uses TRBV18 and TRBJ1-6, with TRBD1 matching 8 bases. This CDR3 region has 14 residues. Germline assignment: CDR1 KGHSH and CDR2 LQKENI. Trimming took 4 bases from V and 11 from J; bases not matched to a gene: 7. The CDR3 spells CASSQGGQAAPLHF. CDR3 in DNA: TGTGCCAGCTCACAAGGGGGACAGGCGGCACCCCTCCACTTT.

The rearrangement uses TRBV5-1 and TRBJ2-7; D is perhaps TRBD2 (6 bases). The germline V gene encodes CDR1 SGHRS and CDR2 YFSETQ. Trimming left V 2 bases short and J 0 bases short, with 12 bases between. CDR3 size: 15 residues. This CDR3 reads CASSLGGTDSYEQYF. The CDR3 region has the DNA TGCGCCAGCAGCTTAGGTGGGACTGACTCCTACGAGCAGTACTTC.

This rearrangement joins TRBV19 to TRBJ2-4; possibly TRBD2 for D (6 bases). This CDR3 has 16 residues. V was trimmed by 4 bases and J by 2 bases, leaving 15 bases between them. Germline V CDR1 and CDR2: LNHDA, SQIVND (reference sequence). The chain's CDR3 is CASSTPGVQTKNIQYF. DNA for the CDR3: TGTGCCAGTAGTACCCCGGGAGTACAAACCAAAAACATTCAGTACTTC.

This chain connects TRBV7-2 to TRBJ1-2, with D possibly TRBD1 on 6 matching bases. Germline loops: CDR1 SGHTA, CDR2 FQGNSA. There are 13 residues in the CDR3. Trimming left V 2 bases short and J 10 bases short, with 14 bases between. The CDR3 protein is CASSLNRAYPYTF. CDR3 nucleotides: TGTGCCAGCAGCTTAAACAGGGCTTATCCCTACACCTTC.

The chain links TRBV28 to TRBJ2-7; 7 nucleotides agree with TRBD1. After removal of 8 bases from V and 3 bases from J, the junction contained 4 bases not matched to a gene. The germline V gene encodes CDR1 MDHEN and CDR2 SYDVKM. This CDR3 comprises 12 residues. CDR3 sequence (DNA): TGTGCCAGCCGGGACAGCCTCTACGAGCAGTACTTC. Protein sequence: CASRDSLYEQYF. The full variable domain, in which reference TRBV28 and TRBJ2-7 provide the parts outside the CDR3, is DVKVTQSSRYLVKRTGEKVFLECVQDMDHENMFWYRQDPGLGLRLIYFSYDVKMKEKGDIPEGYSVSREKKERFSLILESASTNQTSMYLCASRDSLYEQYFGPGTRLTVT.

V is TRBV11-2 and J is TRBJ2-5, with TRBD2 identical over 13 bases. Unmatched junction bases numbered 5, after V lost 5 bases and J lost 2 bases. The CDR3 contains 16 residues. Germline V gives CDR1 SGHAT, CDR2 FQNNGV. CDR3 sequence reads: CASSKSLAGGQETQYF. Written as DNA, the CDR3 is TGTGCCAGCAGCAAATCACTAGCGGGGGGGCAAGAGACCCAGTACTTC.

This clone came up a few times. The chain has TRBV14 and TRBJ2-5; perhaps TRBD1 as D (6 bases). The J call may be wrong; the DNA end is better matched by TRBJ2-7. Germline V gives CDR1 SGHDN, CDR2 FVKESK. The CDR3 covers 15 residues. In DNA form, the CDR3 reads TGTGCCAGCAGCCAATTAGGAACAGGGTTCTACGAGCAGTACTTC. This gives the protein CASSQLGTGFYEQYF.

This clone has only one observation. The chain is built from TRBV4-2 and TRBJ1-2; 7 bases align to TRBD1. V lost 1 base, J lost 3 bases, and 11 bases stayed unmatched. CDR1 is LGHNA, CDR2 YNFKEQ, per germline. The CDR3 is made up of 17 amino acids. The CDR3 sequence: CASSQGKGAGWYYGYTF. CDR3 in DNA: TGTGCCAGCAGCCAAGGGAAGGGGGCTGGCTGGTACTATGGCTACACCTTC.

J is TRBJ1-5 and V is TRBV27; D may be TRBD1 (5 bases). The V and J ends lost 4 bases and 0 bases respectively, with 10 bases between them. The CDR3 runs to 15 residues. Looked up from germline, CDR1 is MNHEY and CDR2 is SMNVEV (reference sequence). Here the CDR3 DNA reads TGTGCCAGCAGTTGGGCAGGGAATAGCAATCAGCCCCAGCATTTT. Translating it yields CASSWAGNSNQPQHF.

This clone has a handful of counts. Written as DNA, the CDR3 is TGTGCCAGCAGCTTAGTAGGGAGATCCAACGGGGAGCTGTTTTTT. Amino acid sequence: CASSLVGRSNGELFF. The chain couples TRBV11-2 to TRBJ2-2, with D possibly TRBD2 on 5 matching bases. The V gene's germline CDR1 is SGHAT and CDR2 FQNNGV. The CDR3 sequence is 15 residues long. V gave up 1 base and J gave up 7 bases, with 13 bases separating them.

Details on this clone: A junction end diverges from the germline sequence, so it may reflect a read error. This chain connects TRBV7-7 to TRBJ1-1, with a weak D call TRBD1 (6 bases). CDR3 length: 15 amino acids. CDR1 is SSHAT and CDR2 is FNYEAQ in the germline V gene (reference sequence). CDR3 in DNA: TGTGCTAGCAGCCCGTGGCAGGGGACAAACACTGAAGCTTTCTTT. It yields the protein CASSPWQGTNTEAFF.

The genes are TRBV5-6 and TRBJ1-3; D uncertain. The CDR3 loop spans 15 amino acids. The germline CDR1 and CDR2 sequences are SGHDT and YYEEEE. The ends were cut back, 4 bases at V and 0 bases at J, with 11 bases in the middle. The CDR3 sequence is CASSPDGLSGNTIYF. Written as DNA, the CDR3 is TGTGCCAGCAGCCCGGACGGACTCTCTGGAAACACCATATATTTT.

J is TRBJ2-2 and V is TRBV5-1; 7 bases are a match to TRBD1. V lost 5 bases, J lost 6 bases, and 7 bases stayed unmatched. Germline V gives CDR1 SGHRS, CDR2 YFSETQ. The CDR3 extends over 14 amino acids. CDR3 loop: CASRGTGVAGELFF. The CDR3 DNA is TGCGCCAGCAGAGGAACAGGGGTCGCCGGGGAGCTGTTTTTT.

The chain uses TRBV9 and TRBJ1-6, with D possibly being TRBD1 (5 bases). Trimming took off 4 bases at V and 10 bases at J, with 18 bases between the two ends. Germline V CDR1 and CDR2: SGDLS, YYNGEE. The CDR3 has 15 residues. DNA for the CDR3: TGTGCCAGCAGCCCTCGACAGCTAGCGAGCTCACCCCTCCACTTT. Residues: CASSPRQLASSPLHF.